This T cell receptor beta chain was observed in a study of beta chain features in type 1 diabetes. Study in general: Sorted cells, about 99 million in number, were examined across all samples.

V was pared by 2 bases and J by 0 bases, with 9 bases between. Per the germline V gene, CDR1 is KGHSH and CDR2 is LQKENI. This CDR3 is built from 15 residues. Expressed TCRB transcripts were sequenced because the entire RNA isolate underwent reverse transcription. Sequencing was performed with immunoSEQ multiplex PCR; in TCRdb, only in-frame clones are kept and a portion is missing. The sample includes 150,000 to 180,000 clones, over 8.5% of them seen just once. This rearrangement joins TRBV18 to TRBJ2-3, with a weak D call TRBD2 (6 bases). Sequencing was carried out using central memory CD4+ T cells from blood. The sequence was collected from a man between 18 and 35 years old in good health. This CDR3 is CASSPVGGSTDTQYF. DNA of the CDR3: TGTGCCAGCTCACCAGTGGGAGGAAGCACAGATACGCAGTATTTT.